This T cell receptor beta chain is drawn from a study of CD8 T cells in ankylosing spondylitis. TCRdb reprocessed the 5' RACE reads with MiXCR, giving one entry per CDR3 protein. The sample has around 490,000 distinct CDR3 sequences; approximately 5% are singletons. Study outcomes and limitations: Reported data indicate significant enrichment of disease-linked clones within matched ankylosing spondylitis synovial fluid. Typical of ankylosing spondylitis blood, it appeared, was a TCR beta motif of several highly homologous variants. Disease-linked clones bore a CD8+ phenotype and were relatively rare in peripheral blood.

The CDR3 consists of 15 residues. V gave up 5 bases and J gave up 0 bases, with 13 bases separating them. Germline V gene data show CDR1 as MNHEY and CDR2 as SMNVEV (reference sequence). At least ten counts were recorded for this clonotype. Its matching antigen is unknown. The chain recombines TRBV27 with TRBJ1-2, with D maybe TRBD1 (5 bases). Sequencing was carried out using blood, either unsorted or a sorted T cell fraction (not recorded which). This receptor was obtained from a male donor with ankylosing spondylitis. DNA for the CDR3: TGTGCCAGCAGTGAGAACAGGTTTTCTAACTATGGCTACACCTTC. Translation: CASSENRFSNYGYTF.